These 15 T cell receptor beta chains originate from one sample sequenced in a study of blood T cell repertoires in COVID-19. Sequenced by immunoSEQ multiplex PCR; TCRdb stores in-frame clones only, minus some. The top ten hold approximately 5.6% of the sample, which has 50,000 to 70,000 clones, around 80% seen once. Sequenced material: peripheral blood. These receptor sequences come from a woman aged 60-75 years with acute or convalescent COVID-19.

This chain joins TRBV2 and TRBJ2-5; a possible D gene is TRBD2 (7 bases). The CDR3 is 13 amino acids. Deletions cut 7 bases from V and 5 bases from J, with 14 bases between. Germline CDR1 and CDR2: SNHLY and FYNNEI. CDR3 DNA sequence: TGTGCCAGCATACCTGGGGGGGCCGAGACCCAGTACTTC. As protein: CASIPGGAETQYF.

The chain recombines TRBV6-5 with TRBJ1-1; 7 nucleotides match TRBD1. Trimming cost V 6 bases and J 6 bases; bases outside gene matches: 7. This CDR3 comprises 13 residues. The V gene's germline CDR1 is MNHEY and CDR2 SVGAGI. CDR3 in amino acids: CASSPDQGAEAFF. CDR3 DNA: TGTGCCAGCAGCCCCGACCAGGGGGCTGAAGCTTTCTTT.

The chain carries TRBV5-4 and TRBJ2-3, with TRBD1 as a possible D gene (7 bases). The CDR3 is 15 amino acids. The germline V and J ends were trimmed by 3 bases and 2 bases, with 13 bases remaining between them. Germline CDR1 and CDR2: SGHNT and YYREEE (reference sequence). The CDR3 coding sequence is TGTGCCAGCAGCTCGGGCGGGACAGTCACAGATACGCAGTATTTT. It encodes CASSSGGTVTDTQYF.

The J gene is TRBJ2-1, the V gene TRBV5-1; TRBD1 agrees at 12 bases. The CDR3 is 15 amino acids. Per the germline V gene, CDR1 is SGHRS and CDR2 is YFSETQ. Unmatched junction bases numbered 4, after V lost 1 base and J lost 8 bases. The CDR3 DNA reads TGCGCCAGCAGCTTGAGGGGACAGGGGGCCTATGAGCAGTTCTTC. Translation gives CASSLRGQGAYEQFF. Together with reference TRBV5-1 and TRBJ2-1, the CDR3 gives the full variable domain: KAGVTQTPRYLIKTRGQQVTLSCSPISGHRSVSWYQQTPGQGLQFLFEYFSETQRNKGNFPGRFSGRQFSNSRSEMNVSTLELGDSALYLCASSLRGQGAYEQFFGPGTRLTVL.

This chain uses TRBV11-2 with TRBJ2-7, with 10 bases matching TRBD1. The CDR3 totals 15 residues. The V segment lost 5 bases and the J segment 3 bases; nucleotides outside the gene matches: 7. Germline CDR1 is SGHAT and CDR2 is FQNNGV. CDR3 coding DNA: TGTGCCAGCAGCGGACGGTGGGACAGGGGCTACGAGCAGTACTTC. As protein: CASSGRWDRGYEQYF.

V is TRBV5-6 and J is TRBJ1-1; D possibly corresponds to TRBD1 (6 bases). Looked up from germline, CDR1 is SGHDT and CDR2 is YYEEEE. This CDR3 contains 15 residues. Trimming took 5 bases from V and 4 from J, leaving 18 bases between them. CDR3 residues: CASRGGGRVSTEAFF. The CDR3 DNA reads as TGTGCCAGCAGGGGCGGGGGGCGCGTGAGCACTGAAGCTTTCTTT.

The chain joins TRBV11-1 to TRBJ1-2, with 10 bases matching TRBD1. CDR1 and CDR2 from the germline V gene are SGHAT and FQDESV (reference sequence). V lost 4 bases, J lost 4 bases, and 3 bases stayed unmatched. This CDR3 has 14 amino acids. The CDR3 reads CASSSTGGGYGYTF. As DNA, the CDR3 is TGTGCCAGCAGCTCGACAGGGGGCGGCTATGGCTACACCTTC.

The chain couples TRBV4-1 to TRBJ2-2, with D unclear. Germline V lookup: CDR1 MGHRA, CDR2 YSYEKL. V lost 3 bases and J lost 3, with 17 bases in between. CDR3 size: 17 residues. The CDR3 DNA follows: TGCGCCAGCAGCCAGGCGAATTTTGTGGGCGACACCGGGGAGCTGTTTTTT. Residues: CASSQANFVGDTGELFF.

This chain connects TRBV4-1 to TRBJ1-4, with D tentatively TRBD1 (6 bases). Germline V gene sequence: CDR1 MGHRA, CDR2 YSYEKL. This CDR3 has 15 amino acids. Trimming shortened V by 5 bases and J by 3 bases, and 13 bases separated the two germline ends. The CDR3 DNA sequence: TGCGCCAGCAGCTTTCGACAGGCGCCTAATGAAAAACTGTTTTTT. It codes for CASSFRQAPNEKLFF.

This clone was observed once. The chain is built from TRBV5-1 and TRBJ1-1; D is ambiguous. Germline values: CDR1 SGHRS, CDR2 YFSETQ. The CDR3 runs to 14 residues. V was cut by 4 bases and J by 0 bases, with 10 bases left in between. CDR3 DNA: TGCGCCAGCAGCAAGGAGGCTTTGAACACTGAAGCTTTCTTT. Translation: CASSKEALNTEAFF.

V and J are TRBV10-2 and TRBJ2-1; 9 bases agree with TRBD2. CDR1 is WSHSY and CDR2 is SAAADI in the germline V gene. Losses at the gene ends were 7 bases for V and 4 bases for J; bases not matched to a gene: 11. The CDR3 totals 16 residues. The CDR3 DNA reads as TGCGCCAGCAAGACTCCGAGCGGGGGGACGTACAATGAGCAGTTCTTC. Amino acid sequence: CASKTPSGGTYNEQFF.

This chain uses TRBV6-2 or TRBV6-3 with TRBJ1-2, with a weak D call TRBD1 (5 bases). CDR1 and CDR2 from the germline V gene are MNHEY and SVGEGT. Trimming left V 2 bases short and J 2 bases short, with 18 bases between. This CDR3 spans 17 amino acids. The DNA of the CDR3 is TGTGCCAGCAGTTACGGCAGGGCACGTCGGCTAAACTATGGCTACACCTTC. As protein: CASSYGRARRLNYGYTF.

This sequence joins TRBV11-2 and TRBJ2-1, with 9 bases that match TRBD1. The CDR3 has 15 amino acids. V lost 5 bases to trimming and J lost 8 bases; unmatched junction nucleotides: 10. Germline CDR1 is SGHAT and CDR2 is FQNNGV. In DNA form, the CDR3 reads TGTGCCAGCAGCACTCTACAGGGGGCGGGCGATGAGCAGTTCTTC. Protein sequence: CASSTLQGAGDEQFF.

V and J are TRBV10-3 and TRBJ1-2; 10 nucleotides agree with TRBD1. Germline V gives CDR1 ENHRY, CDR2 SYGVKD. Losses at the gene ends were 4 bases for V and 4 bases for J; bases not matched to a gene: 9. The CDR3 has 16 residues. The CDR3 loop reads CAISGPTGGSGYGYTF. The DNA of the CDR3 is TGTGCCATCAGTGGGCCGACAGGGGGCTCGGGCTATGGCTACACCTTC.

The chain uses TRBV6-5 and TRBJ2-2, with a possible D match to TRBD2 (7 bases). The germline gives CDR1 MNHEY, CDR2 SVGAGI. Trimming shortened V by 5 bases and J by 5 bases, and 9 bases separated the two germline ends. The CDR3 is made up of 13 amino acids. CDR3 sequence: CASSRGGTGELFF. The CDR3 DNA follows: TGTGCCAGCAGTAGGGGGGGAACCGGGGAGCTGTTTTTT.